The 32 T cell receptor beta chains below were found in one sample sequenced in a study of memory CD4+ T cells and cytomegalovirus serostatus. Generated by immunoSEQ multiplex PCR, the TCRdb table keeps only in-frame clones and is missing some. The repertoire has about 82,000 clones, approximately 84% of them found once; the top ten carry around 0.78%. The sort gate was single viable CD3+CD4+CD8-CD45RO+ cells for memory CD4+ T cells. Sequenced input: memory CD4+ T cells from blood. The source of these receptors is an adult in good health and CMV-seronegative.

The chain uses TRBV18 and TRBJ1-5, with unresolved D. This CDR3 is built from 14 residues. CDR1 is KGHSH and CDR2 is LQKENI in the germline V gene. Trimming pared 6 bases from V and 3 bases from J, leaving 12 bases between. The CDR3 DNA is TGTGCCAGCTCTTTTGACGGCGTCAATCAGCCCCAGCATTTT. Protein: CASSFDGVNQPQHF. Combining the CDR3 with reference TRBV18 and TRBJ1-5 gives the whole variable domain NAGVMQNPRHLVRRRGQEARLRCSPMKGHSHVYWYRQLPEEGLKFMVYLQKENIIDESGMPKERFSAEFPKEGPSILRIQQVVRGDSAAYFCASSFDGVNQPQHFGDGTRLSIL.

The chain couples TRBV10-2 to TRBJ1-5; D is uncertain. Germline V gene lookup returns CDR1 WSHSY and CDR2 SAAADI. The CDR3 loop spans 14 amino acids. V was shortened by 6 bases and J by 0 bases, with 9 bases between the two germline ends. The CDR3: CASRPGGSNQPQHF. For the CDR3, the DNA is TGCGCCAGCAGACCCGGAGGTAGCAATCAGCCCCAGCATTTT.

This clone was found once. The genes are TRBV28 and TRBJ1-1; D might be TRBD1 (5 bases). CDR1 is MDHEN, CDR2 SYDVKM, per germline. The V gene lost 5 bases and the J gene lost 1 base, with 17 bases spanning the gap. This CDR3 spans 16 amino acids. CDR3 sequence reads: CASSPPTGTGNTEAFF. The CDR3 DNA follows: TGTGCCAGCAGTCCTCCTACCGGGACGGGGAACACTGAAGCTTTCTTT.

The chain has TRBV4-3 and TRBJ1-2, with D perhaps TRBD1 (6 bases). The CDR3 totals 13 residues. Per germline, CDR1 LGHNA and CDR2 YSLEER. Trimming shortened V by 4 bases and J by 7 bases, and 13 bases separated the two germline ends. The CDR3 loop reads CASSPTGFLGYTF. As DNA, the CDR3 is TGCGCCAGCAGCCCCACAGGGTTTCTTGGCTACACCTTC.

CDR3 sequence: CASEKSRPLNQPQHF. In nucleotides, the CDR3 is TGTGCCAGCGAAAAGTCCCGGCCTCTCAATCAGCCCCAGCATTTT. The chain recombines TRBV6-1 with TRBJ1-5, with no clear D. The CDR3 is 15 amino acids. CDR1 MNHNS and CDR2 SASEGT come from the germline V gene. V lost 8 bases, J lost 3 bases, and 17 bases lay in between.

CDR3 coding DNA: TGTGCCAGCAGCTTGGTTCACTTCGAGCAGTACTTC. This gives the protein CASSLVHFEQYF. J is TRBJ2-7 and V is TRBV7-9; no definite D call. Trimming removed 3 bases at V and 6 bases at J, with 9 bases between. The germline V gene has CDR1 SEHNR and CDR2 FQNEAQ (reference sequence). The CDR3 contains 12 residues.

This clone was detected once. This chain connects TRBV6-6 to TRBJ1-2; D uncertain. Trimming shortened V by 3 bases and J by 9 bases, and 8 bases separated the two germline ends. CDR3 length: 11 residues. CDR1 is MNHNY and CDR2 is SVGAGI in the germline V gene (reference sequence). This chain's CDR3 is CASSYSYSYTF. The CDR3 nucleotides are TGTGCCAGCAGTTATTCCTACAGCTACACCTTC.

V and J are TRBV10-2 and TRBJ1-1; 9 nucleotides align to TRBD1. Germline trimming cut 6 bases from V and 7 bases from J; bases unmatched to any gene: 6. The CDR3 totals 13 residues. CDR1 and CDR2 from the germline V gene are WSHSY and SAAADI. The chain's CDR3 is CASRSDRGGEAFF. The CDR3 nucleotides are TGCGCCAGCAGATCCGACAGGGGGGGTGAAGCTTTCTTT.

V is TRBV7-4 and J is TRBJ1-5, with no clear D. Trimming cost V 1 base and J 1 base, with 8 bases left between them. CDR3 length: 15 residues. The germline gives CDR1 SGHVT, CDR2 SQSDAQ. The CDR3 DNA reads as TGTGCCAGCAGCTTAGTCGGGCAGAGCAATCAGCCCCAGCATTTT. Its translation is CASSLVGQSNQPQHF.

This clone was observed once. The chain links TRBV4-2 to TRBJ1-3, with TRBD1 as a possible D gene (6 bases). V dropped 0 bases and J dropped 4 bases, with 10 bases sitting between them. Looked up from germline, CDR1 is LGHNA and CDR2 is YNFKEQ. The CDR3 has 15 amino acids. CDR3 sequence: CASSQDPQGGNTIYF. The CDR3 nucleotides read TGTGCCAGCAGCCAAGATCCGCAGGGGGGAAACACCATATATTTT.

J is TRBJ2-7 and V is TRBV27; D might be TRBD1 (6 bases). The CDR3 has 14 residues. In germline, CDR1 is MNHEY, CDR2 SMNVEV (reference sequence). With 5 bases removed from V and 1 base from J, the gap between germline ends came to 12 bases. CDR3 bases: TGTGCCAGCAGTCTCCGACAGGATTCCTACGAGCAGTACTTC. This gives the protein CASSLRQDSYEQYF.

This sequence joins TRBV10-3 and TRBJ1-1; the D gene is possibly TRBD1 (5 bases). Germline CDR1 and CDR2: ENHRY and SYGVKD. Trimming removed 7 bases at V and 0 bases at J, with 9 bases between. The CDR3 length is 13 residues. CDR3 DNA: TGTGCCATCACCAGGGACTTGAACACTGAAGCTTTCTTT. Protein product: CAITRDLNTEAFF.

This clone was counted between two and nine times. This rearrangement joins TRBV23-1 to TRBJ2-1, with D perhaps TRBD1 (6 bases). TRBV23-1 is designated an ORF whose function remains uncertain. The CDR3 totals 18 residues. V shed 0 bases and J shed 0 bases, with 15 bases lying between them. The CDR3 protein is CASSQSRQDHSSYNEQFF. CDR3 DNA sequence: TGCGCCAGCAGTCAATCGCGACAGGACCATAGCTCCTACAATGAGCAGTTCTTC.

The chain recombines TRBV7-2 with TRBJ1-1; no clear D gene. Trimming cost V 5 bases and J 3 bases, with 13 bases left between them. Germline V CDR1 and CDR2: SGHTA, FQGNSA. The CDR3 extends over 14 amino acids. The CDR3 loop reads CASSPPGIYTEAFF. In DNA, the CDR3 is TGTGCCAGCAGCCCTCCGGGAATTTACACTGAAGCTTTCTTT.

The chain couples TRBV2 to TRBJ1-5, with unresolved D. V lost 8 bases, J lost 9 bases, and 14 bases lay in between. The CDR3 is made up of 12 amino acids. Germline V gene lookup returns CDR1 SNHLY and CDR2 FYNNEI. The CDR3 coding sequence is TGTGCCAGCCGGACCGACGTGTCGCCCCAGCATTTT. Its protein product is CASRTDVSPQHF.

The rearrangement links TRBV7-9 to TRBJ2-2; D gene ambiguous. Germline V gene lookup returns CDR1 SEHNR and CDR2 FQNEAQ (reference sequence). The CDR3 has 16 residues. The V end lost 7 bases, the J end lost 3 bases, and 18 bases lay between the germline ends. CDR3 sequence reads: CASTPRIGRDTGELFF. DNA of the CDR3: TGTGCCAGCACCCCACGGATCGGAAGAGACACCGGGGAGCTGTTTTTT.

The chain joins TRBV5-1 to TRBJ2-1, with 11 bases that match TRBD2. Germline CDR1 and CDR2: SGHRS and YFSETQ. CDR3 length equals 16 residues. V lost 3 bases to trimming and J lost 5 bases; unmatched junction nucleotides: 7. CDR3 DNA: TGCGCCAGCAGCTCCCCTAGCGGGGGGCCCCACAATGAGCAGTTCTTC. This sequence encodes CASSSPSGGPHNEQFF.

The rearrangement uses TRBV7-9 and TRBJ1-1; no clear D. CDR1 and CDR2 from the germline V gene are SEHNR and FQNEAQ (reference sequence). The V and J ends lost 0 bases and 0 bases respectively, with 8 bases between them. This CDR3 spans 15 amino acids. CDR3 sequence: CASSLAPNMNTEAFF. CDR3 coding DNA: TGTGCCAGCAGCTTAGCCCCAAACATGAACACTGAAGCTTTCTTT.

The chain uses TRBV7-9 and TRBJ2-2; the match to TRBD1 covers 9 bases. Germline V gives CDR1 SEHNR, CDR2 FQNEAQ (reference sequence). The length of the CDR3 is 18 residues. J lost 0 bases, V lost 4 bases, and 9 bases had no gene match. The CDR3 region is CASSSRTGENTNTGELFF. The CDR3 coding sequence is TGTGCCAGCAGCTCGCGGACAGGGGAAAACACGAACACCGGGGAGCTGTTTTTT.

In nucleotides, the CDR3 is TGTGCCAGCAGTGAAGAGGCCCGGAAAGGTCCGGCTTTCTTT. Translated, it gives CASSEEARKGPAFF. The genes are TRBV25-1 and TRBJ1-1; D remains unclear. The V gene lost 2 bases and the J gene lost 11 bases, with 18 bases spanning the gap. Germline-derived CDR1 and CDR2 are MGHDK and SYGVNS. CDR3 size: 14 residues.

The rearrangement uses TRBV6-6 and TRBJ2-7; 9 bases line up with TRBD1. In germline, CDR1 is MNHNY, CDR2 SVGAGI (reference sequence). The V and J ends lost 5 bases and 5 bases, in that order; junction bases with no gene match: 10. This CDR3 is built from 15 residues. The CDR3 spells CASSIYTGGINEQYF. CDR3 nucleotides: TGTGCCAGCAGTATATACACAGGGGGCATCAACGAGCAGTACTTC.

The J gene is TRBJ1-6, the V gene TRBV6-1; unclear D gene. The V gene's germline CDR1 is MNHNS and CDR2 SASEGT. This CDR3 has 15 amino acids. V was pared by 2 bases and J by 6 bases, with 11 bases between. CDR3 loop: CASSERVGGNSPLHF. CDR3 nucleotide sequence: TGTGCCAGCAGTGAAAGGGTGGGCGGTAATTCACCCCTCCACTTT.

The genes are TRBV11-2 and TRBJ2-2, with 12 bases matching TRBD2. The CDR3 sequence is 17 residues long. With 4 bases clipped from V and 1 base from J, the junction kept 4 bases outside the gene matches. Per germline, CDR1 SGHAT and CDR2 FQNNGV. The CDR3 DNA reads as TGTGCCAGCAGCTACCTAGCGGGGGGGCTGAACACCGGGGAGCTGTTTTTT. Protein: CASSYLAGGLNTGELFF. Drawing the rest from reference TRBV11-2 and TRBJ2-2, the complete variable domain is EAGVAQSPRYKIIEKRQSVAFWCNPISGHATLYWYQQILGQGPKLLIQFQNNGVVDDSQLPKDRFSAERLKGVDSTLKIQPAKLEDSAVYLCASSYLAGGLNTGELFFGEGSRLTVL.

This clone was seen more than once but under ten times. This chain links TRBV5-6 with TRBJ2-7; 11 bases are shared with TRBD2. Germline loops: CDR1 SGHDT, CDR2 YYEEEE. The trim removed 4 bases at V and 1 base at J, leaving 13 bases unmatched. The CDR3 is 18 amino acids. CDR3 protein: CASSGYLAGGRWSYEQYF. In nucleotides, the CDR3 is TGTGCCAGCAGCGGATATCTAGCGGGGGGCCGATGGTCCTACGAGCAGTACTTC. The whole variable domain, remainder taken from reference TRBV5-6 and TRBJ2-7, is DAGVTQSPTHLIKTRGQQVTLRCSPKSGHDTVSWYQQALGQGPQFIFQYYEEEERQRGNFPDRFSGHQFPNYSSELNVNALLLGDSALYLCASSGYLAGGRWSYEQYFGPGTRLTVT.

The gene calls are TRBV7-2 and TRBJ1-1; 8 bases fit TRBD1. CDR3 length: 16 amino acids. Germline values: CDR1 SGHTA, CDR2 FQGNSA. V lost 4 bases to trimming and J lost 1 base; unmatched junction nucleotides: 8. The CDR3 is CASSSQSGTGNTEAFF. As DNA, the CDR3 is TGTGCCAGCAGCTCTCAATCCGGGACAGGGAACACTGAAGCTTTCTTT. Combining the CDR3 with reference TRBV7-2 and TRBJ1-1 gives the whole variable domain GAGVSQSPSNKVTEKGKDVELRCDPISGHTALYWYRQSLGQGLEFLIYFQGNSAPDKSGLPSDRFSAERTGGSVSTLTIQRTQQEDSAVYLCASSSQSGTGNTEAFFGQGTRLTVV.

The V and J genes are TRBV5-8 and TRBJ1-1; D not resolved. The CDR3 length is 15 residues. Trimming stripped 2 bases from V and 3 bases from J, with 14 bases between. The germline V gene encodes CDR1 SGHTS and CDR2 YDEGEE. The CDR3 reads CASSFGLPGYTEAFF. The DNA of the CDR3 is TGTGCCAGCAGCTTTGGGCTCCCTGGGTACACTGAAGCTTTCTTT.

This chain connects TRBV7-3 to TRBJ1-2, with D maybe TRBD1 (6 bases). V was pared by 2 bases and J by 6 bases, with 13 bases between. This CDR3 spans 14 amino acids. From germline, CDR1 is SGHTA and CDR2 FQGTGA. CDR3 amino acids: CASSLGGAADGYTF. CDR3 in DNA: TGTGCCAGCAGCTTAGGGGGGGCTGCTGATGGCTACACCTTC.

This chain joins TRBV28 and TRBJ1-2; D unresolved. CDR3 length: 13 residues. The germline V gene has CDR1 MDHEN and CDR2 SYDVKM. Trimming removed 7 bases at V and 3 bases at J, with 12 bases between. The DNA of the CDR3 is TGTGCCAGCAAATCAGACATTTACTATGGCTACACCTTC. It encodes CASKSDIYYGYTF.

The V gene is TRBV5-1, the J gene TRBJ2-5, with D perhaps matching TRBD1 (6 bases). The CDR3 totals 13 residues. Germline V gene sequence: CDR1 SGHRS, CDR2 YFSETQ. V was trimmed by 1 base and J by 7 bases, leaving 11 bases between them. CDR3 protein: CASSLRGSGTQYF. CDR3 bases: TGCGCCAGCAGCTTGAGGGGGTCGGGGACCCAGTACTTC.

This clone was detected once. The genes are TRBV29-1 and TRBJ2-1, with D uncertain. Germline V CDR1 and CDR2: SQVTM, ANQGSEA. This CDR3 contains 11 residues. V was clipped by 2 bases and J by 8 bases, with 7 bases between them. CDR3 DNA: TGCAGCGTTGAAAAGTACGATGAGCAGTTCTTC. Translation: CSVEKYDEQFF.

This chain connects TRBV27 to TRBJ1-1, with 7 nucleotides matching TRBD1. Germline CDR1 MNHEY, CDR2 SMNVEV (reference sequence). V trimming: 8 bases; J trimming: 3 bases; junction bases outside the gene matches: 3. There are 12 residues in the CDR3. CDR3 protein: CASGDRYTEAFF. As DNA, the CDR3 is TGTGCCAGCGGGGACAGATACACTGAAGCTTTCTTT.

The chain uses TRBV5-1 and TRBJ2-3; 10 nucleotides line up with TRBD1. The germline gives CDR1 SGHRS, CDR2 YFSETQ. There are 16 residues in the CDR3. V was pared by 0 bases and J by 6 bases, with 7 bases of the junction left unmatched. The CDR3 DNA sequence: TGCGCCAGCAGCTTGGTGACAGGGGGCTCAACGGATACGCAGTATTTT. It codes for CASSLVTGGSTDTQYF. Looking up the rest from reference TRBV5-1 and TRBJ2-3 gives the full variable domain: KAGVTQTPRYLIKTRGQQVTLSCSPISGHRSVSWYQQTPGQGLQFLFEYFSETQRNKGNFPGRFSGRQFSNSRSEMNVSTLELGDSALYLCASSLVTGGSTDTQYFGPGTRLTVL.